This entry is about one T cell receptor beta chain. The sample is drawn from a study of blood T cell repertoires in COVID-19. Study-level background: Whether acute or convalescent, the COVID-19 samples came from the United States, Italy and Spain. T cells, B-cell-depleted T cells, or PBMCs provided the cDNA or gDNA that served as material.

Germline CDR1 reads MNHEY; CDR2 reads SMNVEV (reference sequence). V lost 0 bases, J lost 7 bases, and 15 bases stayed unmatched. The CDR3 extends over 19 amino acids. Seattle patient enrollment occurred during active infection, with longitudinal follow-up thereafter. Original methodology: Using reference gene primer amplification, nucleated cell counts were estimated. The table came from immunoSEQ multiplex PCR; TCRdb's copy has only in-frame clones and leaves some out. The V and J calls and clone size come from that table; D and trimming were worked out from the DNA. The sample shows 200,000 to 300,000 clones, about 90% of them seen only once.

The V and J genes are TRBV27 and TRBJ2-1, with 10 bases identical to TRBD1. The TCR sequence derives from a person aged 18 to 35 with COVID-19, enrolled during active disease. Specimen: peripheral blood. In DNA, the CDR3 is TGTGCCAGCAGTTTATCGGGGGGACCGACAGGGGGCGCCGGGAATGAGCAGTTCTTC. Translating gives CASSLSGGPTGGAGNEQFF.